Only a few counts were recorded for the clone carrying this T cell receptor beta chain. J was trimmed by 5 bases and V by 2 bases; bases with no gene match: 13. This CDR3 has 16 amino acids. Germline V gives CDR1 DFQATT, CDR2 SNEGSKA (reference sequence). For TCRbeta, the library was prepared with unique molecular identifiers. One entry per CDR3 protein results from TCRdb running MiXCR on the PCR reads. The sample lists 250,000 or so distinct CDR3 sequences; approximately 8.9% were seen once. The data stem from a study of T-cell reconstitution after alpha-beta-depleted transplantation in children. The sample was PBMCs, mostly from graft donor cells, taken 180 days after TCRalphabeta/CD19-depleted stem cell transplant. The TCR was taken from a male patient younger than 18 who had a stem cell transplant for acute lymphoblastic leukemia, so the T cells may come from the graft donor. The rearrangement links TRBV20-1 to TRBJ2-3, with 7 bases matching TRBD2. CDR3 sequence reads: CSARTPASRELDTQYF. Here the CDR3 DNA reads TGCAGTGCTAGAACCCCTGCCTCGCGGGAGTTAGATACGCAGTATTTT.